These 14 T cell receptor beta chains originate from one sample sequenced in a study of T cell responses to AZD1222 COVID-19 vaccine. Data came from immunoSEQ multiplex PCR; TCRdb stores just in-frame clones and leaves some out. The sample has 150,000 to 200,000 clones, roughly 94% seen once. The sequencing used peripheral blood, collected 28 days after the second AZD1222 dose. These receptors originate from an adult who received the AZD1222 COVID-19 vaccine.

The CDR3 sequence is CASSGGSYGYTF. The CDR3 DNA is TGTGCCAGTTCGGGTGGGTCCTATGGCTACACCTTC. The chain links TRBV18 to TRBJ1-2; no reliable D call. Germline CDR1 and CDR2: KGHSH and LQKENI. CDR3 length: 12 amino acids. The V gene lost 9 bases and the J gene lost 4 bases, with 12 bases spanning the gap.

The table lists this clone with a few counts. The chain recombines TRBV5-1 with TRBJ2-1; perhaps TRBD2 as D (5 bases). The CDR3 sequence is 15 residues long. The germline V and J ends were trimmed by 0 bases and 7 bases, with 14 bases remaining between them. The germline V gene has CDR1 SGHRS and CDR2 YFSETQ. The CDR3, as DNA: TGCGCCAGCAGCTTGGGGTCTTCGGGGTGGAATGAGCAGTTCTTC. This translates into CASSLGSSGWNEQFF.

V gene TRBV16 combines with J gene TRBJ1-5, with 8 nucleotides matching TRBD1. CDR1 is KGHSY, CDR2 FQNENV, per germline. The CDR3 is made up of 13 amino acids. V shed 6 bases and J 4 bases; nucleotides not matched to a gene: 2. DNA for the CDR3: TGTGCCAGCAGTCGACAGGGGAATCAGCCCCAGCATTTT. This translates into CASSRQGNQPQHF.

The rearrangement joins TRBV7-9 to TRBJ2-1; D is undetermined. The V end lost 2 bases, the J end lost 4 bases, and 15 bases lay between the germline ends. The CDR3 extends over 16 amino acids. CDR1 is SEHNR, CDR2 FQNEAQ, per germline (reference sequence). CDR3 nucleotides: TGTGCCAGCAGCTTACGAACAACTACTACTTACAATGAGCAGTTCTTC. It codes for CASSLRTTTTYNEQFF.

This clone was observed once. The chain recombines TRBV7-9 with TRBJ2-5; D unresolved. This CDR3 spans 15 amino acids. Germline CDR1 SEHNR, CDR2 FQNEAQ (reference sequence). The V gene lost 1 base and the J gene lost 0 bases, with 9 bases spanning the gap. Here the CDR3 DNA reads TGTGCCAGCAGCTTAGGCCCCCCGTACCAAGAGACCCAGTACTTC. This sequence encodes CASSLGPPYQETQYF.

The chain is built from TRBV19 and TRBJ1-2; a possible D gene is TRBD1 (6 bases). V lost 4 bases and J 0 bases, leaving 9 bases between the germline ends. Germline CDR1 is LNHDA and CDR2 is SQIVND (reference sequence). There are 14 residues in the CDR3. CDR3 sequence (DNA): TGTGCCAGTAGTAGCCGGACAGCTAACTATGGCTACACCTTC. Its translation is CASSSRTANYGYTF.

V gene TRBV11-3 combines with J gene TRBJ1-1; tentatively, D is TRBD1 (5 bases). Germline CDR1 is SGHNT and CDR2 is YENEEA. V lost 5 bases and J lost 1, with 11 bases in between. The CDR3 covers 14 residues. CDR3 region: CASSLGAQNTEAFF. DNA for the CDR3: TGTGCCAGCAGCCTCGGGGCCCAGAACACTGAAGCTTTCTTT.

The CDR3 DNA reads as TGTGCCAGCAGCACGGGGACCTCCGATAGGGAGACCCAGTACTTC. Its translation: CASSTGTSDRETQYF. The V call is TRBV3-1 (or the pseudogene TRBV3-2), the J call TRBJ2-5; the D gene could be TRBD1 or TRBD2 (5 bases each). CDR1 is LGHDT, CDR2 YNNKEL, per germline (reference sequence). V was trimmed by 5 bases and J by 5 bases, leaving 18 bases between them. There are 15 residues in the CDR3.

This rearrangement joins TRBV3-1 (or the pseudogene TRBV3-2) to TRBJ1-4; tentative D call: TRBD1 (6 bases). Germline V lookup: CDR1 LGHDT, CDR2 YNNKEL (reference sequence). Deletions cut 1 base from V and 0 bases from J, with 9 bases between. The CDR3 consists of 16 residues. The CDR3, as DNA: TGTGCCAGCAGCCAAGGAACAGGGTCAACTAATGAAAAACTGTTTTTT. Translated: CASSQGTGSTNEKLFF.

The chain combines TRBV11-2 with TRBJ1-5; D not certain. CDR3 length: 15 amino acids. Germline CDR1 reads SGHAT; CDR2 reads FQNNGV. The V and J ends lost 1 base and 7 bases respectively, with 14 bases between them. CDR3 region: CASSLGPGSGQPQHF. CDR3 nucleotide sequence: TGTGCCAGCAGCTTAGGTCCGGGATCGGGACAGCCCCAGCATTTT.

The rearrangement uses TRBV2 and TRBJ2-7, with 8 bases identical to TRBD1. The CDR3 is 13 residues long. V was pared by 7 bases and J by 4 bases, with 6 bases of the junction left unmatched. CDR1 is SNHLY and CDR2 is FYNNEI in the germline V gene. The CDR3, as DNA: TGTGCCAGCACCGGACAGGGTTCATACGAGCAGTACTTC. It is translated as CASTGQGSYEQYF.

The V call is TRBV15, the J call TRBJ2-5, with 9 bases that match TRBD2. Germline V gene data show CDR1 as LNHNV and CDR2 as YYDKDF (reference sequence). This CDR3 is 15 amino acids long. V shed 5 bases and J 4 bases; nucleotides not matched to a gene: 8. Written as DNA, the CDR3 is TGTGCCACCAGCGTCGGCGGCGGGAGGGGAGAGACCCAGTACTTC. Its translation: CATSVGGGRGETQYF.

The CDR3 DNA follows: TGTGCCAGCAGTGGACAGGGAGGCACTGAAGCTTTCTTT. Its protein product is CASSGQGGTEAFF. The chain couples TRBV2 to TRBJ1-1, with 7 bases identical to TRBD1. Per germline, CDR1 SNHLY and CDR2 FYNNEI. The CDR3 has 13 amino acids. Losses at the gene ends were 4 bases for V and 4 bases for J; bases not matched to a gene: 3.

This chain joins TRBV28 and TRBJ2-2; D unresolved. Trimming took off 3 bases at V and 2 bases at J, with 7 bases between the two ends. The CDR3 loop spans 14 amino acids. CDR1 and CDR2 (germline): MDHEN, SYDVKM. The CDR3 DNA sequence: TGTGCCAGCAGTTTGAGCATTAACACCGGGGAGCTGTTTTTT. This codes for CASSLSINTGELFF.